This TCR beta chain was recorded in a study of blood T cell repertoires in COVID-19 (dated by TCRdb to about 2020). For context, the study as a whole: Collaborator samples came from the United States, Italy and Spain and covered acute and convalescent phases of COVID-19. The material from the prospective study consisted of cDNA or gDNA derived from T cells, B-cell-depleted T cells, or PBMCs. The dataset comprised deeply sampled blood TCRbeta repertoires from subjects exposed to, actively infected with, or recovered from COVID-19. The repertoires were released in a freely available public database meant as a resource for research on the immune response to SARS-CoV-2. The samples were drawn from two sources: the first 160 participants of the ongoing ImmuneRACE study, and 1,000 to 1,500 subjects contributed by 6 global collaborators. A de-identified subject ID, COVID-19 status, age in years and sex were almost always included in the sample metadata. Where available, HLA class I and class II types were obtained from metadata supplied by the sample provider rather than from assay-based typing.

The immunoSEQ Assay, a bias-controlled multiplex PCR, was used to amplify TCRbeta CDR3 regions from genomic DNA. The paper's data handling went like this. Nucleated cell counts per sample were estimated from amplification of reference gene primers within the assay. Sequence reads were collapsed and filtered to measure the absolute abundance of every unique TCRbeta CDR3 rearrangement. For each sample, productive Simpson clonality was calculated as the square root of Simpson's diversity index over productive rearrangements. This is the immuneACCESS table as TCRdb keeps it, with only in-frame sequences that have V and J called. A part of the clones is gone; compared with another copy, unresolved V genes explain less than half, and the rest is unexplained. That table supplies the V and J calls and clone size; D and trimming were determined from the DNA. The sample has about 70,000 clones on record, around 86% of them singletons. Jointly, the top ten make up roughly an eighth of the sample.

Overall study outcomes, separate from this receptor: The amount of clinical and demographic metadata varied by source and participant and was provided uncurated.

As for this clone: Its cognate antigen has yet to be identified. The sample holds no much larger clone one base away, and base qualities are not on file.

Whole blood was collected in K2EDTA tubes by collaborating institutions according to the institutions' own protocols. For TCRbeta analysis, collaborators shipped samples as frozen whole blood, isolated PBMCs, or DNA extracted from either of those sample types. This sequence originates from a human donor in a cohort sampled during active COVID-19. The sequenced sample consisted of peripheral blood.

The CDR3 corresponds to CSVDSGQGSGTGELFF. The sequenced DNA is TGCAGCGTTGATAGTGGACAGGGGTCGGGCACCGGGGAGCTGTTTTTT. Here the chain combines TRBV29-1 and TRBJ2-2, with 9 bases matching TRBD1. The germline V gene provides CDR1 SQVTM and CDR2 ANQGSEA. The CDR3 runs 16 amino acids, cysteine and phenylalanine included. The entry retains the CDR3 DNA only, 48 bases that are in frame from base 1. V loses 3 bases at its end and J loses 4 bases; junction bases beyond the gene matches: 9.